A selection of T cell receptor beta chains follows, all from one sample in a study of Ad26.COV2.S vaccination and SARS-CoV-2 variants. TCRdb's table, derived via immunoSEQ multiplex PCR, lists solely in-frame clones and lacks some. Among 450,000 to 550,000 clones listed, nearly 90% were seen once. Material: peripheral blood, obtained in a trial of Ad26.COV2.S vaccine versus placebo. These receptors all come from a person aged 18 to 59 who received the Ad26.COV2.S COVID-19 vaccine or a placebo. CDR3s include the opening cysteine and the closing phenylalanine or tryptophan. The D gene is left open where the match is weak. Not all rows give a size; the values are once, few, many and, for expanded clones, a class.

>.|TRBJ2-1|.|TRBV4-2
CASSQARGPPQSYNEQFF
TGTGCCAGCAGCCAAGCTCGGGGCCCGCCACAGTCCTACAATGAGCAGTTCTTC
>.|TRBJ1-6|TRBD1|TRBV28
CASSFRGVVESPLHF
TGTGCCAGCAGTTTCAGGGGGGTTGTTGAATCACCCCTCCACTTT
>.|TRBJ2-2|TRBD2|TRBV7-8
CASSLIGGLAGSGDAGELFF
TGTGCCAGCAGCTTGATTGGTGGGCTAGCGGGATCGGGTGACGCCGGGGAGCTGTTTTTT
>.|TRBJ1-1|.|TRBV4-3
CASSQVKSANTEAFF
TGCGCCAGCAGCCAAGTTAAGTCAGCGAACACTGAAGCTTTCTTT
>.|TRBJ1-4|TRBD1|TRBV11-2
CASSLDRGSEKLFF
TGTGCCAGCAGCTTAGACAGGGGGAGTGAAAAACTGTTTTTT
>.|TRBJ1-2|.|TRBV28
CASSPGSQNYGYTF
TGTGCCAGCAGTCCCGGCAGCCAGAACTATGGCTACACCTTC
>.|TRBJ1-1|TRBD1|TRBV7-8
CASSPQGARGTEAFF
TGTGCCAGCAGCCCGCAGGGGGCGCGAGGCACTGAAGCTTTCTTT
>.|TRBJ1-4|.|TRBV9
CASSATGLNEKLFF
TGTGCCAGCAGCGCGACAGGTCTGAATGAAAAACTGTTTTTT
>.|TRBJ2-7|TRBD1|TRBV4-3
CASSQTGVGEQYF
TGCGCCAGCAGCCAAACAGGGGTAGGGGAGCAGTACTTC
>.|TRBJ2-2|.|TRBV6-6
CASSVGVGTGELFF
TGTGCCAGTAGTGTCGGGGTAGGGACCGGGGAGCTGTTTTTT
>.|TRBJ2-1|TRBD2|TRBV6-5
CASSLAGVLEQFF
TGTGCCAGCAGCCTAGCGGGAGTCCTTGAGCAGTTCTTC
>.|TRBJ2-2|TRBD2|TRBV5-1
CASSAASGVRPGELFF
TGCGCCAGCAGCGCCGCCAGCGGGGTGCGCCCCGGGGAGCTGTTTTTT
>.|TRBJ1-2|.|TRBV18
CASSPDGNYGYTF
TGTGCCAGCTCACCAGACGGAAACTATGGCTACACCTTC
>.|TRBJ2-1|.|TRBV14
CASSHPGSYNEQFF
TGTGCCAGCAGCCACCCGGGGTCCTACAATGAGCAGTTCTTC
>.|TRBJ1-2|.|TRBV4-3
CASSQDLAGAGYGYTF
TGCGCCAGCAGCCAAGATTTGGCAGGGGCCGGCTATGGCTACACCTTC
>.|TRBJ2-2|.|TRBV11-3
CASSFLGGNTGELFF
TGTGCCAGCAGCTTTTTGGGGGGAAACACCGGGGAGCTGTTTTTT
>.|TRBJ2-5|.|TRBV18
CASSPPDSEGQYF
TGTGCCAGCTCACCACCCGATTCGGAAGGCCAGTACTTC
>few|TRBJ2-2|.|TRBV7-9
CASRRGESTGELFF
TGTGCCAGCAGGCGGGGTGAATCAACCGGGGAGCTGTTTTTT
>few|TRBJ1-5|.|TRBV18
CASSNRTVEPQHF
TGTGCCAGCTCAAACAGGACAGTGGAGCCCCAGCATTTT
>.|TRBJ2-2|TRBD2|TRBV6-5
CASSSRARGGTGELFF
TGTGCCAGCAGTTCCCGGGCGCGGGGGGGCACCGGGGAGCTGTTTTTT
>once|TRBJ2-7|.|TRBV28
CASSPPAYEQYF
TGTGCCAGCTCCCCCCCGGCCTACGAGCAGTACTTC
>.|TRBJ2-2|TRBD1|TRBV4-3
CASSQGVGQGWDTGELFF
TGCGCCAGCAGCCAAGGCGTAGGACAGGGATGGGACACCGGGGAGCTGTTTTTT
>once|TRBJ1-2|.|TRBV7-8
CASSQRWGPGVGYTF
TGTGCCAGCAGCCAAAGGTGGGGTCCAGGGGTTGGCTACACCTTC
>.|TRBJ2-7|.|TRBV27
CASSSGLRPLEQYF
TGTGCCAGCAGTTCGGGACTCCGACCATTAGAGCAGTACTTC
>once|TRBJ1-2|TRBD1|TRBV28
CASHRTGAKSIYGYTF
TGTGCCAGTCATAGGACAGGGGCTAAGTCGATCTATGGCTACACCTTC
>once|TRBJ1-1|TRBD1|TRBV29-1
CSSWTGNTEAFF
TGCAGCTCTTGGACAGGGAACACTGAAGCTTTCTTT
>.|TRBJ2-5|.|TRBV7-8
CASRLGVQETQYF
TGTGCCAGCAGGCTTGGGGTCCAAGAGACCCAGTACTTC
>.|TRBJ1-2|TRBD1|TRBV7-2
CASSAGQRVYGYTF
TGTGCCAGCAGCGCGGGACAGCGAGTTTATGGCTACACCTTC
>.|TRBJ2-7|.|TRBV29-1
CSVEDSGYSYEQYF
TGCAGCGTTGAAGATTCAGGATACTCCTACGAGCAGTACTTC
>.|TRBJ1-5|.|TRBV7-8
CASSLAGRAGSQPQHF
TGTGCCAGCAGCTTAGCGGGGAGGGCAGGGAGTCAGCCCCAGCATTTT
>.|TRBJ1-5|TRBD1|TRBV6-2/TRBV6-3
CASTPVGGGNQPQHF
TGTGCCAGCACCCCTGTAGGGGGCGGCAATCAGCCCCAGCATTTT
>.|TRBJ2-1|.|TRBV5-6
CASSLSGLGGNDNEQFF
TGTGCCAGCAGCTTGAGTGGGCTTGGAGGGAACGACAATGAGCAGTTCTTC
>.|TRBJ1-1|.|TRBV18
CASSPPWRHEAFF
TGTGCCAGCTCACCACCGTGGAGGCATGAAGCTTTCTTT
>.|TRBJ1-3|.|TRBV19
CASSIGVLVSAGNTIYF
TGTGCCAGTAGCATCGGCGTTTTAGTATCGGCTGGAAACACCATATATTTT
>few|TRBJ2-7|.|TRBV20-1
CSASKRDNEQYF
TGCAGTGCTAGTAAGAGGGATAACGAGCAGTACTTC
>.|TRBJ2-6|.|TRBV19
CASKNSGANVLTF
TGTGCCAGTAAAAACTCTGGGGCCAACGTCCTGACTTTC
>.|TRBJ1-5|TRBD1|TRBV2
CASSEDRGYNQPQHF
TGTGCCAGCAGTGAGGACAGGGGGTACAATCAGCCCCAGCATTTT
>.|TRBJ2-3|TRBD1|TRBV2
CASSGTGENTQYF
TGTGCCAGCTCCGGGACAGGGGAAAATACGCAGTATTTT
>.|TRBJ2-6|TRBD2|TRBV19
CASSKSLAGVSGANVLTF
TGTGCCAGTAGTAAATCACTAGCGGGAGTCTCTGGGGCCAACGTCCTGACTTTC
>.|TRBJ2-7|TRBD1|TRBV13
CASSPPTGNYEQYF
TGTGCCAGCAGCCCCCCGACAGGGAACTACGAGCAGTACTTC
>.|TRBJ2-6|.|TRBV21-1
CASPRCGANVLTF
TGTGCCAGCCCTCGGTGCGGGGCCAACGTCCTGACTTTC
>once|TRBJ2-6|.|TRBV6-2/TRBV6-3
CASSYGFQSSGANVLTF
TGTGCCAGCAGTTATGGGTTCCAGAGCTCTGGGGCCAACGTCCTGACTTTC
>.|TRBJ1-3|TRBD1|TRBV28
CASSLAQGVGNTIYF
TGTGCCAGCAGTTTGGCACAGGGGGTTGGAAACACCATATATTTT
>.|TRBJ2-7|TRBD2|TRBV7-9
CASSSAGTSGFSYEQYF
TGTGCCAGCAGCTCGGCCGGGACTAGCGGGTTTTCCTACGAGCAGTACTTC
>.|TRBJ2-5|.|TRBV2
CASSSRLGGETQYF
TGTGCCAGCAGTTCCCGCCTGGGAGGCGAGACCCAGTACTTC
>.|TRBJ2-5|.|TRBV10-1
CASSESHGRETQYF
TGCGCCAGCAGTGAGTCGCATGGGCGGGAGACCCAGTACTTC
>.|TRBJ2-1|.|TRBV5-1
CASSFRVGNEQFF
TGCGCCAGCAGCTTTCGCGTCGGGAATGAGCAGTTCTTC
>.|TRBJ2-1|TRBD1|TRBV2
CASSPGTGVSYNEQFF
TGTGCCAGCAGTCCCGGGACAGGGGTTAGCTACAATGAGCAGTTCTTC
>.|TRBJ1-3|.|TRBV5-1
CASSFGTFSGNTIYF
TGCGCCAGCAGCTTCGGGACGTTCTCTGGAAACACCATATATTTT
>.|TRBJ2-7|TRBD2|TRBV7-6
CASSLPSGSPQAYEQYF
TGTGCCAGCAGCTTACCTAGCGGGAGTCCCCAGGCCTACGAGCAGTACTTC
>.|TRBJ2-6|.|TRBV7-9
CASPTASGANVLTF
TGTGCCAGCCCCACGGCGTCTGGGGCCAACGTCCTGACTTTC
>.|TRBJ1-1|.|TRBV6-6
CASSYDDRRYTEAFF
TGTGCCAGCAGTTACGATGACCGGAGGTACACTGAAGCTTTCTTT
>.|TRBJ1-1|.|TRBV28
CASSFHSRTEAFF
TGTGCCAGCAGTTTTCACAGTCGCACTGAAGCTTTCTTT
>many|TRBJ1-3|.|TRBV3-1/TRBV3-2
CASSQVSGFGNTIYF
TGTGCCAGCAGCCAAGTATCAGGGTTCGGAAACACCATATATTTT